Given below is one TCR beta chain in context. Trimming shortened V by 3 bases and J by 2 bases, and 17 bases separated the two germline ends. Germline CDR1 SGHDN, CDR2 FVKESK. This CDR3 region has 17 residues. The sample originates from a study of shared T cell receptors in the human thymus. TCRdb's copy holds only in-frame clones and misses some; the assay was immunoSEQ multiplex PCR. Counted here are hundreds of thousands of clones, around 78% occurring once; the ten biggest clones make up about 0.012%. The same sample was also studied in work on human thymus T cells. That work states: Those donating were healthy Finnish infants in corrective surgery for congenital heart defects. The source of the thymus tissue was resections taken during corrective heart surgery. Both thymic and peripheral blood repertoires showed apparently biased V and J usage.

The source of this sequence is a boy younger than two with a congenital heart defect. This chain uses TRBV14 with TRBJ2-4; D might be TRBD2 (6 bases). Specimen: thymocytes. The CDR3: CASSQAGTGETKNIQYF. In DNA, the CDR3 is TGTGCCAGCAGCCAGGCAGGGACTGGCGAAACCAAAAACATTCAGTACTTC.